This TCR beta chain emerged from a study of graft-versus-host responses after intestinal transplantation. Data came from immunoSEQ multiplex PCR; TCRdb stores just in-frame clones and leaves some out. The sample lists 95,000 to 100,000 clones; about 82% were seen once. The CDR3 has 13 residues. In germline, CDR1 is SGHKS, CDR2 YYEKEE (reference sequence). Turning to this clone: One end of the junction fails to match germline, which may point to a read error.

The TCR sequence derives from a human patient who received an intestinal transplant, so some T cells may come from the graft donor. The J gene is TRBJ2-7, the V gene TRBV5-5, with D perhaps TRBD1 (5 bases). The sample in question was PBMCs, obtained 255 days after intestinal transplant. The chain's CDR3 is CASSDSVSYERYF. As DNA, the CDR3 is TGTGCCAGCAGTGACAGTGTGTCCTACGAGCGGTACTTC.